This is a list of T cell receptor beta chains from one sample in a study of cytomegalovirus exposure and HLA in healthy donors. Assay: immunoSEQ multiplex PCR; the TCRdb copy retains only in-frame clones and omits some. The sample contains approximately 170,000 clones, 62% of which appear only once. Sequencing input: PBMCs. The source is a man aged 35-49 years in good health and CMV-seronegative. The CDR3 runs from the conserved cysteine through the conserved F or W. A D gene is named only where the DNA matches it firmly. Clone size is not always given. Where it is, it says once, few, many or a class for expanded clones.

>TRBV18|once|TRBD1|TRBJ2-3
CASSPRQGITDTQYF
TGTGCCAGCTCACCGCGACAGGGTATAACAGATACGCAGTATTTT
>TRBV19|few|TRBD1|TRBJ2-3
CASSTGDRGGTQYF
TGTGCCAGTAGTACCGGGGACAGGGGTGGCACGCAGTATTTT
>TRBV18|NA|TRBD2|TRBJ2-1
CASSPRDYYNEQFF
TGTGCCAGCTCACCCCGGGACTACTACAATGAGCAGTTCTTC
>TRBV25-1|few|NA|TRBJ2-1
CASSEYREQFF
TGTGCCAGCAGTGAATACCGTGAGCAGTTCTTC
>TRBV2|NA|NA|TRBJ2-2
CASSEWQNTGELFF
TGTGCCAGCAGTGAGTGGCAGAACACCGGGGAGCTGTTTTTT
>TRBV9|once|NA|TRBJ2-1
CASSPRDSQIVDNEQFF
TGTGCCAGCAGCCCCCGAGACAGCCAAATTGTAGACAATGAGCAGTTCTTC
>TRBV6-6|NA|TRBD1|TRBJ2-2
CASSPRDRGSAGELFF
TGTGCCAGCAGCCCACGGGACAGGGGTTCTGCCGGGGAGCTGTTTTTT
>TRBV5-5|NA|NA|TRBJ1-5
CASSLEFMNQPQHF
TGTGCCAGCAGCTTGGAATTTATGAATCAGCCCCAGCATTTT
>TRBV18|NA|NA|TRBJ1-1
CASSPGGRSPLNTEAFF
TGTGCCAGCTCACCGGGGGGGCGCAGCCCTTTGAACACTGAAGCTTTCTTT
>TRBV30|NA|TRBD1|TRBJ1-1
CAWSDTGAGAFF
TGTGCCTGGAGTGACACAGGGGCGGGGGCTTTCTTT
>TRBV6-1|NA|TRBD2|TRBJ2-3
CASRGTSLPDTQYF
TGTGCCAGCAGGGGGACTAGCCTCCCAGATACGCAGTATTTT
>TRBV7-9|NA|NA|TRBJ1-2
CASSLEVAASGYTF
TGTGCCAGCAGCTTAGAGGTGGCAGCTAGTGGCTACACCTTC
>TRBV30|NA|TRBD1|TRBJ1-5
CAWSPKNTGVQPQHF
TGTGCCTGGAGTCCAAAGAATACAGGGGTTCAGCCCCAGCATTTT
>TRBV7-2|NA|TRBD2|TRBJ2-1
CASIPGLALNEQFF
TGTGCCAGCATCCCGGGACTAGCCCTCAATGAGCAGTTCTTC
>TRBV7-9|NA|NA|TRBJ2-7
CASSRPSGGYEQYF
TGTGCCAGCAGCCGTCCTTCTGGCGGGTACGAGCAGTACTTC
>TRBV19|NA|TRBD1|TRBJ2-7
CASRSGTGLNEQYF
TGTGCCAGTAGAAGCGGGACAGGGCTGAACGAGCAGTACTTC
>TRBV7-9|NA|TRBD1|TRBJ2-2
CASRPGQGRTGELFF
TGTGCCAGCAGGCCTGGACAGGGACGCACCGGGGAGCTGTTTTTT
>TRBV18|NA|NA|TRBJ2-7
CASSLSPGPSSYEQYF
TGTGCCAGCTCACTATCACCGGGTCCTAGCTCCTACGAGCAGTACTTC
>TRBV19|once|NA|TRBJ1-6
CASSIRVKSPLHF
TGTGCCAGTAGTATCCGGGTGAAATCACCCCTCCACTTT
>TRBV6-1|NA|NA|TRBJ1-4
CASSEAGGLGEKLFF
TGTGCCAGCAGTGAAGCGGGGGGGCTTGGTGAAAAACTGTTTTTT
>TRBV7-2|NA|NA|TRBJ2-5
CASSPGSQETQYF
TGTGCCAGCAGCCCTGGGAGCCAAGAGACCCAGTACTTC
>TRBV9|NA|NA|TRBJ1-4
CASSVPGDEKLFF
TGTGCCAGCAGCGTCCCCGGGGATGAAAAACTGTTTTTT
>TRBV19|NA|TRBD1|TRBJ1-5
CASSTGQGNQPQHF
TGTGCCAGTAGTACGGGACAGGGCAATCAGCCCCAGCATTTT
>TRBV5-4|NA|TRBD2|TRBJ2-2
CASSFGYRTSANTGELFF
TGTGCCAGCAGCTTTGGCTACCGGACTAGCGCCAACACCGGGGAGCTGTTTTTT
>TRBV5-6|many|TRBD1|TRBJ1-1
CASSLVGDRAQAFF
TGTGCCAGCAGCTTGGTTGGGGACAGGGCCCAAGCTTTCTTT
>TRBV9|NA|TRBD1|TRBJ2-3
CASSVAWAGGTGTQYF
TGTGCCAGCAGCGTAGCTTGGGCAGGGGGCACGGGTACGCAGTATTTT
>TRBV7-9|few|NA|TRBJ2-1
CSSSPLLRDTYNEQFF
TGTTCCAGCAGCCCCCTCTTGAGGGACACCTACAATGAGCAGTTCTTC
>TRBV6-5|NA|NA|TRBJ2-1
CASSEGHRNEQFF
TGTGCCAGCAGTGAAGGACACCGCAATGAGCAGTTCTTC
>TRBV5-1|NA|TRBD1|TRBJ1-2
CASSATGGDYGYTF
TGCGCCAGCAGCGCCACAGGGGGTGACTATGGCTACACCTTC
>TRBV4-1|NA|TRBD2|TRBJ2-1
CASSQVAGGPNEQFF
TGCGCCAGCAGCCAAGTAGCGGGAGGGCCTAATGAGCAGTTCTTC
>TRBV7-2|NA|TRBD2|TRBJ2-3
CASSLLSSGGLGDTQYF
TGTGCCAGCAGCTTATTATCGAGCGGGGGCCTGGGAGATACGCAGTATTTT
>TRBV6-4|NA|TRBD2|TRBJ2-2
CASSDSGLAGPTGELFF
TGTGCCAGCAGTGACTCGGGACTAGCGGGGCCCACCGGGGAGCTGTTTTTT
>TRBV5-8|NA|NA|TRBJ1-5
CASSFGGAKGQPQHF
TGTGCCAGCAGCTTTGGAGGGGCGAAGGGTCAGCCCCAGCATTTT
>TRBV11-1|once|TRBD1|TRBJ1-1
CASSLSTGQTNEAFF
TGTGCCAGCAGCTTATCGACGGGACAGACGAATGAAGCTTTCTTT
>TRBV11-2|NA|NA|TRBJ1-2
CASSFQGRDYGYTF
TGTGCCAGCAGCTTTCAGGGTCGGGACTATGGCTACACCTTC
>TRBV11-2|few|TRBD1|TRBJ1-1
CASSPPGQGNTEAFF
TGTGCCAGCAGCCCACCGGGACAGGGGAACACTGAAGCTTTCTTT
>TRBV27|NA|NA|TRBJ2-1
CASSQGEYSYNEQFF
TGTGCCAGCAGCCAAGGGGAATACTCCTACAATGAGCAGTTCTTC
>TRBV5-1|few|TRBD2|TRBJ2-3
CASSFDPGLAGGKHTDTQYF
TGCGCCAGCAGCTTCGACCCGGGACTAGCGGGGGGCAAACACACAGATACGCAGTATTTT
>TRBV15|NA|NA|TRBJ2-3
CATSINTDTQYF
TGTGCCACCAGCATTAACACAGATACGCAGTATTTT
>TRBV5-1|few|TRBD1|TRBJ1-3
CASSLPTGDSGNTIYF
TGCGCCAGCAGCTTGCCGACAGGGGACTCTGGAAACACCATATATTTT
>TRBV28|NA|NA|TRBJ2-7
CASNPGQTYEQYF
TGTGCCAGCAATCCGGGACAAACCTACGAGCAGTACTTC
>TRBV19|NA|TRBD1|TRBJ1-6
CASSIGQGSSYNSPLHF
TGTGCCAGTAGTATTGGACAGGGGAGCTCCTATAATTCACCCCTCCACTTT